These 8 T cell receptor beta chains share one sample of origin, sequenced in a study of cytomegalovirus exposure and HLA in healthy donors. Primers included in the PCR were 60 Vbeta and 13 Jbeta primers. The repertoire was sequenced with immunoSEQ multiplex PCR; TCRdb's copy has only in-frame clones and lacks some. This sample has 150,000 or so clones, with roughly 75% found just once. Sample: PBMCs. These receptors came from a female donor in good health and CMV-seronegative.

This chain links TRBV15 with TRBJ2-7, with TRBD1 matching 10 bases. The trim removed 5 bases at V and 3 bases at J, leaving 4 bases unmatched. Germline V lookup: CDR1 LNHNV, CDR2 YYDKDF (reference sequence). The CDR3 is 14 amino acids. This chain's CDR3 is CATSGTGVLYEQYF. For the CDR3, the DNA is TGTGCCACCAGCGGGACAGGGGTCCTCTACGAGCAGTACTTC. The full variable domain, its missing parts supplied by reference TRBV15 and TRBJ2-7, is DAMVIQNPRYQVTQFGKPVTLSCSQTLNHNVMYWYQQKSSQAPKLLFHYYDKDFNNEADTPDNFQSRRPNTSFCFLDIRSPGLGDTAMYLCATSGTGVLYEQYFGPGTRLTVT.

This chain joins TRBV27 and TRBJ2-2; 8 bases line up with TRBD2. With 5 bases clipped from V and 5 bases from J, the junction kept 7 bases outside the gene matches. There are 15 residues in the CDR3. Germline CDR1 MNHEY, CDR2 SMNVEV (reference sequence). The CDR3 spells CASSISIAGTGELFF. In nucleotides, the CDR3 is TGTGCCAGCAGTATCTCAATAGCGGGGACCGGGGAGCTGTTTTTT.

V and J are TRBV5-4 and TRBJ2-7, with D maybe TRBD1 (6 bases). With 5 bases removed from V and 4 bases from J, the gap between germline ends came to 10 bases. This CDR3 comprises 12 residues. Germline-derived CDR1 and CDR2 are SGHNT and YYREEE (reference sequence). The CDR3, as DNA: TGTGCCAGCAGTCAGGACAGATACGAGCAGTACTTC. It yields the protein CASSQDRYEQYF.

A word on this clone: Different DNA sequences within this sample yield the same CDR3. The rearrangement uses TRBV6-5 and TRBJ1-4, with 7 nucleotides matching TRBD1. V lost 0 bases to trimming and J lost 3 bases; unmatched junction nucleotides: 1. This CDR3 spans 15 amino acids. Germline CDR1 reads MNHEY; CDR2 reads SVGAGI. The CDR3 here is CASSYSGTANEKLFF. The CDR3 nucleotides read TGTGCCAGCAGTTACTCCGGGACAGCTAATGAAAAACTGTTTTTT.

The CDR3 sequence: CATKGLMARGETQYF. The DNA of the CDR3 is TGTGCCACCAAAGGATTGATGGCTCGCGGGGAGACCCAGTACTTC. The chain uses TRBV6-1 and TRBJ2-5; D might be TRBD2 (5 bases). V shed 10 bases and J shed 5 bases, with 23 bases lying between them. Per the germline V gene, CDR1 is MNHNS and CDR2 is SASEGT. The CDR3 consists of 15 residues.

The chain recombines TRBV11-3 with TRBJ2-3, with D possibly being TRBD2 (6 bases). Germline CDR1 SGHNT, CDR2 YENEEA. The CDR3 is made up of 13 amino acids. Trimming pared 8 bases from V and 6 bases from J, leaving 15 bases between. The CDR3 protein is CASGTGLGDTQYF. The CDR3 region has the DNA TGTGCCAGCGGAACGGGACTGGGCGATACGCAGTATTTT.

The CDR3 here is CASSEGQGPSNQPQHF. The CDR3 DNA sequence: TGTGCCAGCAGTGAGGGACAGGGCCCTAGCAATCAGCCCCAGCATTTT. The chain uses TRBV6-1 and TRBJ1-5; 9 bases align to TRBD1. This CDR3 is 16 amino acids long. The germline CDR1 and CDR2 sequences are MNHNS and SASEGT. After removal of 3 bases from V and 0 bases from J, the junction contained 3 bases not matched to a gene.

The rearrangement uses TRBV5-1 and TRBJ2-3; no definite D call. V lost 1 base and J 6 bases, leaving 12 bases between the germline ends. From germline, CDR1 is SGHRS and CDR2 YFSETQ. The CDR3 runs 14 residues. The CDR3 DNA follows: TGCGCCAGCAGCTTGAGTTCCGAGAAGGATACGCAGTATTTT. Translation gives CASSLSSEKDTQYF.